The present T cell receptor beta chain was sequenced within a study of early T cells in non-severe SARS-CoV-2 infection (dated by TCRdb to the early 2020s). As for the study more broadly: Bulk RNA from unsorted whole blood was used for TCR sequencing, so alpha and beta chains could not be paired. The investigation overall reported the following: VDJdb matching was skewed toward anti-spike CD8 responses and likely underestimated virus-specific expansions by missing private and CD4 specificities.

The sample holds a few counts of this clonotype. The clone's antigen remains unknown. Base qualities are missing; no much larger clone stands one base away. This was a case-control study nested in a cohort of healthcare workers in London, UK, who had nasopharyngeal swab PCR tests and blood samples taken every week. Healthcare workers were recruited between 23 and 31 March 2020, during the week of the UK lockdown, and were followed weekly for up to roughly 16 weeks. Here V drops 1 base and J drops 5 bases, and the junction holds 6 bases not matched to any gene. The germline V gene specifies LGHNA as CDR1 and YNFKEQ as CDR2. Reading from cysteine to phenylalanine, the CDR3 counts 16 amino acids. Kept here is only the CDR3 DNA, which spans 48 bases and is read in frame from base 1. Libraries were built with 5' RACE. The run used a NextSeq 500. Unique molecular identifiers were attached to individual cDNA molecules in the TCR library protocol so that sequencing error and PCR bias could be corrected. Sequencing covered both TCR alpha and beta chains, and within each sample the abundances of alpha and beta sequences were tightly co-correlated. Turning to the authors' computational methods: Decombinator V4 was used to annotate the V gene, J gene and CDR3 of the TCR sequences. TCRs were defined as expanded if a significant change between any two time points was detected under a Poisson model with p below 0.0001. TCR abundances were normalised to the total number of TCRs sequenced in each sample and reported as counts per million. MAIT TCRs were defined by TRAV1-2 paired with TRAJ12, TRAJ20 or TRAJ33, and iNKT TCRs by TRAV10 paired with TRAJ18. A search of VDJdb, accessed on 1 November 2021, was run for TCRs annotated to CMV, EBV and SARS-CoV-2, with TCRs annotated for multiple antigens excluded. In-frame beta chains were kept once TCRdb had trimmed the public reads at Q25 with fastp and called clones with MiXCR. Each record represents a unique CDR3 protein, reported with the most common genes and DNA among its rows. These V and J calls rely on TCRdb rather than the paper's analysis. The sample table lists roughly 66,000 distinct CDR3 sequences, around 9% of them with a count of one. The top ten hold around 3.5% of the sample.

The sequencing input was whole blood. In this chain, TRBV4-2 is recombined with TRBJ2-2; 8 nucleotides in the junction match TRBD2. The TCR sequence derives from an adult who was a healthcare worker with PCR-confirmed SARS-CoV-2 infection or an uninfected control (not recorded which). For the CDR3, the sequence is CASSQASGSTTGELFF. In nucleotides, the sequence is TGTGCCAGCAGCCAAGCCAGCGGGAGCACGACCGGGGAGCTGTTTTTT.